The source of this T cell receptor beta chain is a study of T cell clonotyping in hematopoietic cell transplantation. Germline V gene lookup returns CDR1 SQVTM and CDR2 ANQGSEA. This CDR3 has 14 amino acids. V shed 3 bases and J shed 3 bases, with 14 bases lying between them. Profiling relied on immunoSEQ multiplex PCR, and the TCRdb table lists in-frame clones only, not all of them. Among some 17,000 clones listed, about 90% were seen once. This receptor was identified in a man over 45 in good health. Some clones in this sample may be carry-over from other donors' samples. The chain links TRBV29-1 to TRBJ1-1; unclear D gene. Input material: peripheral blood mononuclear cells. CDR3 region: CSVDGNGWDTEAFF. CDR3 bases: TGCAGCGTTGACGGGAATGGTTGGGACACTGAAGCTTTCTTT.